What follows is one TCR beta chain and its context. The data stem from a study of cytomegalovirus exposure and HLA in healthy donors. Germline CDR1 and CDR2: ENHRY and SYGVKD. CDR3 length equals 15 residues. The V gene lost 0 bases and the J gene lost 0 bases, with 6 bases spanning the gap. Primers: 60 Vbeta forward and 13 Jbeta reverse. Data came from immunoSEQ multiplex PCR; TCRdb stores just in-frame clones and leaves some out. The table has some 170,000 clones, about four fifths seen once. Sequences were obtained from PBMCs. This TCR derives from a woman between 45 and 65 years old in good health and CMV-seronegative. This chain connects TRBV10-3 to TRBJ1-5, with D unresolved. The CDR3 region is CAISESQPSNQPQHF. The DNA for the CDR3 is TGTGCCATCAGTGAGTCACAACCTAGCAATCAGCCCCAGCATTTT.